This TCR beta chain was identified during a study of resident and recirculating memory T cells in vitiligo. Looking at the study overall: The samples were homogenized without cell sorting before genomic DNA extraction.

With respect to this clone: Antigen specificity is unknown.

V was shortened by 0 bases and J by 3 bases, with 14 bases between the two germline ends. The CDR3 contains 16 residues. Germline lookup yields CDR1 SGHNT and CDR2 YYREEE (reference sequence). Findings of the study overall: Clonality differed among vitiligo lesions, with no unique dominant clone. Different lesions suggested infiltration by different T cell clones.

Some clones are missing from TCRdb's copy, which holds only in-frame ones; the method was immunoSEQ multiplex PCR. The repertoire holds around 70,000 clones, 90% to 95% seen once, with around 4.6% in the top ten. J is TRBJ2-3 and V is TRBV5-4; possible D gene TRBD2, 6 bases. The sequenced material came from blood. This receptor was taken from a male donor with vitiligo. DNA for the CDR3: TGTGCCAGCAGCTTGGGGGCGCGGGGCGGGACAGATACGCAGTATTTT. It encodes CASSLGARGGTDTQYF.